Shown below are 23 T cell receptor beta chains from a single sample sequenced in a study of T cells in Graves' hyperthyroidism and ophthalmopathy. Amplification of TCR beta CDR3 regions used RNA as the template. Initially, a first-round RT-PCR of the TCR CDR3 employed the HTBI primer set. TCRdb itself ran the multiplex PCR reads through MiXCR, one entry per CDR3 protein. Of about 270,000 distinct CDR3 sequences listed, roughly 15% are singletons. Sequencing was done on a sample of blood. The receptors stem from a woman between 50 and 59 years old with Graves' hyperthyroidism that later progressed to Graves' ophthalmopathy.

This clonotype was counted ten times or more. The chain combines TRBV2 with TRBJ1-5; 7 nucleotides agree with TRBD1. Looked up from germline, CDR1 is SNHLY and CDR2 is FYNNEI. V shed 5 bases and J 9 bases; nucleotides not matched to a gene: 7. The CDR3 loop spans 13 amino acids. CDR3 in DNA: TGTGCCAGCAGTAGGGACAGTCGAAGGCCCCAGCATTTT. Its translation: CASSRDSRRPQHF.

Many counts were recorded for this clonotype. This chain links TRBV20-1 with TRBJ2-5, with D possibly TRBD2 on 6 matching bases. Deletions cut 7 bases from V and 5 bases from J, with 11 bases between. Per the germline V gene, CDR1 is DFQATT and CDR2 is SNEGSKA (reference sequence). CDR3 length equals 11 residues. In DNA, the CDR3 is TGCAGTGTCCCTGGGGGGGAGACCCAGTACTTC. It specifies CSVPGGETQYF.

This clonotype was observed many times. This sequence joins TRBV28 and TRBJ1-5; TRBD1 is a possible D gene (5 bases). Trimming took 6 bases from V and 5 from J, leaving 17 bases between them. Germline assignment: CDR1 MDHEN and CDR2 SYDVKM. The CDR3 consists of 15 residues. In nucleotides, the CDR3 is TGTGCCAGCAGACTGGGTATGCAGGGATATCAGCCCCAGCATTTT. As protein: CASRLGMQGYQPQHF.

There are a few counts of this clonotype. The genes are TRBV6-1 and TRBJ1-6; D ambiguous. Trimming took off 6 bases at V and 7 bases at J, with 7 bases between the two ends. Germline V gene data show CDR1 as MNHNS and CDR2 as SASEGT. This CDR3 comprises 12 residues. The CDR3 reads CASSVENSPLHF. In DNA form, the CDR3 reads TGTGCCAGCAGCGTAGAGAATTCACCCCTCCACTTT.

This clonotype has a handful of counts. A much bigger clone sits one base away, suggesting this may be a read error. This chain connects TRBV27 to TRBJ2-3; TRBD2 matches 13 bases. The CDR3 contains 22 residues. Germline lookup yields CDR1 MNHEY and CDR2 SMNVEV (reference sequence). Trimming at V came to 0 bases and at J to 0 bases, leaving 15 bases not matched to a gene. CDR3 bases: TGTGCCAGCAGTTTATCGCTTGTGCGACTAGCGGGAGGAGGTACTAGCACAGATACGCAGTATTTT. Amino acid sequence: CASSLSLVRLAGGGTSTDTQYF.

At least ten counts were recorded for this clonotype. The J gene is TRBJ2-1, the V gene TRBV20-1, with D possibly called TRBD1 or TRBD2 (5 bases each). CDR3 size: 17 residues. The V end was cut by 5 bases, the J end by 6 bases, with 26 bases between. CDR1 is DFQATT, CDR2 SNEGSKA, per germline (reference sequence). CDR3 DNA sequence: TGCAGTGCTTCGAGCACGGGGATGGGGACCTTCGGCAATGAGCAGTTCTTC. This translates into CSASSTGMGTFGNEQFF.

This clonotype was detected many times. The J gene is TRBJ2-1, the V gene TRBV11-3; no definite D call. The V end lost 0 bases, the J end lost 4 bases, and 10 bases lay between the germline ends. Germline V gene data show CDR1 as SGHNT and CDR2 as YENEEA. This CDR3 contains 15 residues. CDR3 in DNA: TGTGCCAGCAGCTTAGAACCCTTCAATTACAATGAGCAGTTCTTC. Amino acid sequence: CASSLEPFNYNEQFF.

The chain carries TRBV7-3 and TRBJ1-3, with TRBD1 as a possible D gene (5 bases). This CDR3 is built from 16 residues. Trimming left V 5 bases short and J 3 bases short, with 17 bases between. The germline CDR1 and CDR2 sequences are SGHTA and FQGTGA. The CDR3 region is CASSRAGDQGGNTIYF. The CDR3 DNA sequence: TGTGCCAGCAGCCGTGCGGGGGATCAAGGTGGAAACACCATATATTTT. The full variable domain, rest sourced from reference TRBV7-3 and TRBJ1-3, is GAGVSQTPSNKVTEKGKYVELRCDPISGHTALYWYRQSLGQGPEFLIYFQGTGAADDSGLPNDRFFAVRPEGSVSTLKIQRTERGDSAVYLCASSRAGDQGGNTIYFGEGSWLTVV.

This clonotype was observed at least ten times. This sequence joins TRBV12-3 or TRBV12-4 and TRBJ2-5; the D call may be TRBD1 or TRBD2 (6 bases each). V was cut by 8 bases and J by 5 bases, with 21 bases left in between. CDR3 length: 15 residues. CDR3 amino acids: CASLGGTINGETQYF. The CDR3 DNA sequence: TGTGCCAGCCTCGGGGGCACCATAAACGGGGAGACCCAGTACTTC.

There are many counts of this clonotype. The chain uses TRBV20-1 and TRBJ2-1; 10 bases are shared with TRBD2. The germline gives CDR1 DFQATT, CDR2 SNEGSKA (reference sequence). The CDR3 loop spans 17 amino acids. V was pared by 2 bases and J by 7 bases, with 14 bases of the junction left unmatched. CDR3 protein: CSARSSGRAYGGNEQFF. CDR3 nucleotide sequence: TGCAGTGCTAGATCCAGCGGGAGGGCATATGGGGGGAATGAGCAGTTCTTC.

There are many counts of this clonotype. V gene TRBV20-1 combines with J gene TRBJ1-6; tentative D call: TRBD1 (5 bases). The CDR3 sequence is 16 residues long. The germline CDR1 and CDR2 sequences are DFQATT and SNEGSKA (reference sequence). Between the trimmed V and J ends, which lost 2 bases and 6 bases, there was a span of 17 bases. The CDR3 loop is CSARQGTQGLNSPLHF. The DNA of the CDR3 is TGCAGTGCTAGACAGGGTACTCAGGGACTTAATTCACCCCTCCACTTT.

The rearrangement joins TRBV20-1 to TRBJ1-2; the match to TRBD1 covers 10 bases. The CDR3 spans 15 residues. J lost 4 bases, V lost 2 bases, and 7 bases had no gene match. The germline CDR1 and CDR2 sequences are DFQATT and SNEGSKA (reference sequence). The CDR3 region is CSARLGQGSIYGYTF. CDR3 in DNA: TGCAGTGCTAGATTGGGACAGGGGTCAATCTATGGCTACACCTTC.

This clonotype showed up many times. J is TRBJ2-2 and V is TRBV24-1; TRBD2 matches at 10 bases. V lost 3 bases to trimming and J lost 4 bases; unmatched junction nucleotides: 10. The CDR3 has 18 residues. Germline CDR1 reads KGHDR; CDR2 reads SFDVKD. The CDR3 DNA is TGTGCCACCAGTGATGTTCCTAGCGGGAGCGAGGGCACCGGGGAGCTGTTTTTT. Translated: CATSDVPSGSEGTGELFF.

In this sample, this clonotype turned up many times. The genes are TRBV12-3 or TRBV12-4 and TRBJ2-7; either TRBD1 or TRBD2 may supply D (5 bases each). Deletions cut 1 base from V and 9 bases from J, with 10 bases between. CDR3 length equals 12 residues. CDR3 DNA sequence: TGTGCCAGCAGTTTAGGGGGGTATCTGCAGTACTTC. It translates to CASSLGGYLQYF.

This chain links TRBV9 with TRBJ2-5; 10 bases are shared with TRBD2. Germline CDR1 SGDLS, CDR2 YYNGEE. The V segment lost 0 bases and the J segment 4 bases; nucleotides outside the gene matches: 6. This CDR3 contains 16 residues. CDR3 coding DNA: TGTGCCAGCAGCGTAGCTAGCGGGAGAGGGGGAGAGACCCAGTACTTC. This codes for CASSVASGRGGETQYF.

This clonotype occurred many times. This chain connects TRBV3-1 to TRBJ2-1, with TRBD1 matching 8 bases. This CDR3 has 16 residues. Germline lookup yields CDR1 LGHDT and CDR2 YNNKEL (reference sequence). Trimming cost V 0 bases and J 7 bases; bases outside gene matches: 8. CDR3: CASSQEPGQALNEQFF. CDR3 nucleotides: TGTGCCAGCAGCCAAGAGCCGGGACAGGCCCTTAATGAGCAGTTCTTC.

This clonotype was seen repeatedly, ten times or more. The chain joins TRBV2 to TRBJ1-2; perhaps TRBD1 as D (5 bases). The CDR3 is 16 amino acids. Germline loops: CDR1 SNHLY, CDR2 FYNNEI. Trimming pared 5 bases from V and 2 bases from J, leaving 18 bases between. The CDR3 region is CASSYLPGTQNYGYTF. CDR3 sequence (DNA): TGTGCCAGCAGTTACCTCCCGGGGACCCAGAACTATGGCTACACCTTC.

This clonotype occurred many times. The chain joins TRBV20-1 to TRBJ2-2; perhaps D is TRBD1 or TRBD2 (6 bases each). Looked up from germline, CDR1 is DFQATT and CDR2 is SNEGSKA (reference sequence). V was trimmed by 6 bases and J by 3 bases, leaving 17 bases between them. CDR3 length equals 15 residues. DNA for the CDR3: TGCAGTGCGCCCGCTGGAGGGGGGTACACCGGGGAGCTGTTTTTT. It encodes CSAPAGGGYTGELFF.

This clonotype has ten or more counts. The gene calls are TRBV9 and TRBJ2-5, with TRBD1 matching over 9 bases. The germline V gene encodes CDR1 SGDLS and CDR2 YYNGEE. The junction had 4 bases not matched to a gene; V was cut back by 0 bases and J by 4 bases. The CDR3 is 15 amino acids. In DNA form, the CDR3 reads TGTGCCAGCAGCGTAGCTCCGGACAGGGGAGAGACCCAGTACTTC. Its protein product is CASSVAPDRGETQYF.

A few counts support this clonotype. The V and J genes are TRBV27 and TRBJ2-2, with D maybe TRBD2 (6 bases). The CDR3 is 16 amino acids. Germline-derived CDR1 and CDR2 are MNHEY and SMNVEV (reference sequence). Trimming stripped 7 bases from V and 2 bases from J, with 17 bases between. The CDR3 protein is CASIARGRLNTGELFF. The DNA of the CDR3 is TGTGCCAGCATCGCCCGGGGGAGGCTTAACACCGGGGAGCTGTTTTTT.

Ten or more counts support this clonotype. The chain couples TRBV6-1 to TRBJ2-3; D unclear. With 6 bases removed from V and 4 bases from J, the gap between germline ends came to 11 bases. Per the germline V gene, CDR1 is MNHNS and CDR2 is SASEGT. This CDR3 comprises 13 residues. CDR3 loop: CASRPPQPDTQYF. CDR3 sequence (DNA): TGTGCCAGCAGGCCCCCCCAGCCAGATACGCAGTATTTT.

The table lists this clonotype with a few counts. V usage is TRBV7-9 and J usage is TRBJ2-7, with 9 nucleotides matching TRBD2. Germline CDR1 is SEHNR and CDR2 is FQNEAQ (reference sequence). This CDR3 is built from 16 residues. The junction had 8 bases not matched to a gene; V was cut back by 1 base and J by 4 bases. The CDR3 region has the DNA TGTGCCAGCAGCTTAGAGGGTAGCGGGAGTCTGTACGAGCAGTACTTC. It is translated as CASSLEGSGSLYEQYF.

J is TRBJ1-4 and V is TRBV28, with D unclear. V dropped 1 base and J dropped 0 bases, with 12 bases sitting between them. The CDR3 is 17 residues long. The germline CDR1 and CDR2 sequences are MDHEN and SYDVKM. The CDR3 DNA follows: TGTGCCAGCAGTTTATCTAGGATACGCGCAACTAATGAAAAACTGTTTTTT. It codes for CASSLSRIRATNEKLFF.